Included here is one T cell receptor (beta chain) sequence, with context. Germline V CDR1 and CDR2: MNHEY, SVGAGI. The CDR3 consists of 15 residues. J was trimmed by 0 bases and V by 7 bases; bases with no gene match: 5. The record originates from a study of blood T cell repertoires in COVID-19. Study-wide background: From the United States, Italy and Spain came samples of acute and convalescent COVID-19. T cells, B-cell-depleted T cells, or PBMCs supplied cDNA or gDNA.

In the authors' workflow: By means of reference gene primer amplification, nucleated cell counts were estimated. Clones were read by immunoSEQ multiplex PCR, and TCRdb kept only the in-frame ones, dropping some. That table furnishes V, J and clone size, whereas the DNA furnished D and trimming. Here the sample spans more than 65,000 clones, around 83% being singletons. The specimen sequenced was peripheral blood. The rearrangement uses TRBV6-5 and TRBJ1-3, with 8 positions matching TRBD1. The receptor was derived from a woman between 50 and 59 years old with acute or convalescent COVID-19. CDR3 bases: TGTGCCAGCACCAACAGGGGGATCTCTGGAAACACCATATATTTT. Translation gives CASTNRGISGNTIYF.